This T cell receptor beta chain was documented in a study of vaccination and CD4 T cells after COVID-19. Regarding treatment: roughly 10-day PBMC culture with coronavirus spike peptide pools or control peptides (ViraFEST assay). For ViraFEST, peptide pools expanded antigen-specific T cells, after which the TCRs were sequenced. The CDR3 contains 14 residues. V lost 2 bases and J lost 3, with 10 bases in between. Germline CDR1 is MNHEY and CDR2 is SVGAGI. Only a few counts were recorded for this clonotype. Its antigen is not known. At the Johns Hopkins FTIC core, DNA taken from cultured CD4+ T cells was sequenced by way of the Oncomine TCR Beta short-read assay. TCRdb analysed the PCR reads with MiXCR anew, one entry per CDR3 protein. The repertoire holds some 6,000 distinct CDR3 sequences, with 32% as singletons.

This receptor was taken from a human donor who had recovered from COVID-19. This sample comprised CD4+ T cells from blood, cultured in vitro, obtained after SARS-CoV-2 vaccination. The chain combines TRBV6-5 with TRBJ1-2; no firm D call. The CDR3, as DNA: TGTGCCAGCAGTTACATGGGGAAGGACTATGGCTACACCTTC. As protein: CASSYMGKDYGYTF.